This T cell receptor beta chain was documented in a study of CXCR3-negative and CXCR3-positive naive CD8 T cells (dated by TCRdb to about 2019). The study in broad terms: In total, some 130 million TRB reads were obtained, corresponding to roughly 1.5 +/- 0.3 million reads per library. For the TRBV-TRBJ cluster analysis, the naive subsets came from 5 or 6 donors, while the memory cells came from 3 donors. Diversity and physicochemical repertoire analyses covered eleven to twelve donors pooled from two independent experiments. What the study reported, not specific to this receptor: Within the same donor, TRBV-TRBJ usage looked similar between naive CXCR3-negative and CXCR3-positive cells, but memory cells had distinct patterns. Comparably high repertoire diversity was found in both naive subsets, whereas much lower repertoire diversity was found in memory CD8+ T cells. Because surface CD5, which has been linked to self-reactivity in mice, was comparable between naive subsets, TCR interaction strength was also inferred from TRB CDR3 physicochemical properties. Compared with CXCR3-negative naive cells, CXCR3-positive naive cells had TRB CDR3s with higher hydrophobicity (lower Kidera factor 4), lower energy, and higher strength and volume indices. Because CXCR3 expression was partially decreased after cryopreservation, freshly isolated PBMCs were used for most assays.

Sequencing used a NextSeq 550. The Human TCR Profiling Kit (MiLaboratory) was used to prepare UMI-labeled 5' RACE TRB cDNA libraries. The full amount of extracted RNA was used for cDNA synthesis, and the full amount of resulting cDNA was used for PCR amplification. The libraries were made side by side, with each library going through the same number of PCR cycles. On the study's bioinformatics: With a minimum of two reads required per UMI, MIGEC and MiXCR pulled out about 52,000 +/- 9,100 unique UMI-labeled TRB cDNA molecules from each library. On average, roughly 40,000 +/- 10,000 functional in-frame TRB CDR3 nucleotide clonotypes lacking stop codons were found per library. Diversity metrics, including normalized Shannon-Wiener and Chao1, were computed in VDJtools after downsampling to 5000 UMI-labeled TRB molecules per sample. VDJtools was used to calculate clonotype-size-weighted physicochemical properties of the central five CDR3 residues, namely interaction energy, strength, volume and Kidera factor 4. TCRdb reprocessed the reads; each CDR3 protein sequence makes one entry, and DNA is unavailable. The V and J calls come from TCRdb's annotation, not from the publication. The data table for this sample lists around 5,400 distinct CDR3 sequences. The ten most abundant clones make up under 2% of the sample.

For each CD8+ T cell subset, flow sorting was done in triplicate, and about 300,000 cells per subset went directly into RLT lysis buffer. To keep memory contaminants out, a stringent definition of naive CD8+ T cells was applied: CD45RO-CCR7+CD27+CD95-. Using standard density gradient centrifugation, peripheral blood mononuclear cells were isolated from buffy coats. Naive CXCR3-negative and CXCR3-positive CD8+ T cells were flow-sorted on a FACSAria III. An RNeasy Mini Kit was used to extract total RNA from the sorted cells. With regard to this clonotype: Its antigen is currently not known.

The germline V gene encodes CDR1 SQVTM and CDR2 ANQGSEA. The CDR3 contains 16 residues, cysteine and phenylalanine counted. The entry carries no DNA sequence. Specimen: naive CXCR3+ CD8+ T cells from blood. In light of the paper, this sample's cell subset or site label describes: CD45RO-CCR7+CD27+CD95- naive CD8+ T cells expressing CXCR3 (TNR3+). In this chain, TRBV29-1 is recombined with TRBJ1-2; with no DNA, the TCRdb D assignment of TRBD1 cannot be verified. This TCR came from a human donor in good health. Some clones in this sample may be carry-over from other donors' samples. The CDR3 loop reads CSVEDERQHIPYGYTF.